This T cell receptor beta chain derives from a study of cytomegalovirus exposure and HLA in healthy donors. Study in general: Around 78 million unique TCRs, all from HLA-typed donors, were included in an early release of the data. General study findings and limits: At a 0.05 false discovery rate, a later analysis found some 17,000 TCR beta sequences to be associated with HLA alleles. HLA-A and HLA-B allele assignments for most subjects were reportedly predicted accurately using TCR beta sequences.

There are 17 residues in the CDR3. With V trimmed by 0 bases and J by 9 bases, 14 bases remained unmatched. Germline V CDR1 and CDR2: SNHLY, FYNNEI. A word on this clone: The antigen remains undetermined.

Primers: 60 Vbeta forward and 13 Jbeta reverse. Clones were read by immunoSEQ multiplex PCR, and TCRdb kept only the in-frame ones, dropping some. The repertoire holds around 220,000 clones, around 85% seen once, with around 0.2% in the top ten. Healthy bone marrow donors formed the donor group. The sequenced sample consisted of PBMCs. The gene calls are TRBV2 and TRBJ2-1; TRBD2 agrees at 7 bases. This TCR came from a girl aged 2-10 years in good health and CMV-seronegative. The CDR3 region is CASSEAGLRDYISEQFF. CDR3 DNA: TGTGCCAGCAGTGAAGCGGGCCTCCGGGACTATATCAGTGAGCAGTTCTTC.